Listed below are T cell receptor beta chains from one sample, sequenced in a study of cytomegalovirus exposure and HLA in healthy donors. Clones were read by immunoSEQ multiplex PCR, and TCRdb kept only the in-frame ones, dropping some. The sample has 180,000 or so clones, around 79% seen once. The sample taken for sequencing was PBMCs. Source of these receptors: a man in his fifties or sixties in good health and CMV-seropositive. CDR3s include the opening cysteine and the closing phenylalanine or tryptophan. The order of the fields is clone size, J gene, V gene, D gene, CDR3 DNA, CDR3 protein. D genes are given only for firm matches. Clone size is given for some rows only: seen once, a few or many times, or a class if the clone is expanded.

once TRBJ1-2 TRBV10-3 TRBD1 TGTGCCATCAGAACACTGGATATAGGGACAGGGCATGGCTACACCTTC CAIRTLDIGTGHGYTF
few TRBJ1-1 TRBV6-1 - TGTGCCAGCAGTGAAACAGGGCAAGCTTTCTTT CASSETGQAFF
- TRBJ1-1 TRBV30 - TGTGCCTGGGACGACGGGGGAACTGAAGCTTTCTTT CAWDDGGTEAFF
- TRBJ2-2 TRBV30 - TGTGCCTGGAGTGTAAGGAGCGCGAACACCGGGGAGCTGTTTTTT CAWSVRSANTGELFF
- TRBJ1-2 TRBV5-1 - TGCGCCAGCAGCTTCACAGGGCCCCCGGGCTATGGCTACACCTTC CASSFTGPPGYGYTF
- TRBJ1-6 TRBV30 TRBD1 TGTGCCTGGAGTGTAATGGGACAGCTTACTTCACCCCTCCACTTT CAWSVMGQLTSPLHF
- TRBJ2-6 TRBV5-1 - TGCGCCAGCTTCGGGGTAAACCTTTCTGGGGCCAACGTCCTGACTTTC CASFGVNLSGANVLTF
- TRBJ1-5 TRBV18 - TGTGCCAGCTCACCTTCCGCAGGAGGGATCTTTCAGCCCCAGCATTTT CASSPSAGGIFQPQHF
once TRBJ1-1 TRBV27 - TGTGCCAGCAGTCGTAAAGGGGGCACTGAAGCTTTCTTT CASSRKGGTEAFF
- TRBJ1-4 TRBV15 - TGTGCCACCTTCTCCGGGTCGAGTGAAAAACTGTTTTTT CATFSGSSEKLFF
- TRBJ2-7 TRBV28 - TGTGCCAGCAGCTCTCCGGGACAACCTCCGTACTTC CASSSPGQPPYF
- TRBJ2-7 TRBV29-1 TRBD2 TGCGCCGGGACTAGCGGGGGTAAAGGCTCCTACGAGCAGTACTTC CAGTSGGKGSYEQYF
- TRBJ1-1 TRBV13 - TGTGCCAGCAGCTCCTCCCTAACTGAAGCTTTCTTT CASSSSLTEAFF
- TRBJ1-5 TRBV18 - TGTGCCAGCTCACACGGAGCTTCTAGCAATCAGCCCCAGCATTTT CASSHGASSNQPQHF
many TRBJ2-4 TRBV10-3 - TGTGCCATCAGTGATCAGGTAACCGGCGACATTCAGTACTTC CAISDQVTGDIQYF
few TRBJ1-2 TRBV5-4 - TGTGCCAGCAGCTTGGCGTACGAGCGTTATGGCTACACCTTC CASSLAYERYGYTF
- TRBJ2-3 TRBV10-3 - TGTGCCATCAGTGACCCCCCGGGGGTAAAAGCAGATACGCAGTATTTT CAISDPPGVKADTQYF
- TRBJ1-1 TRBV19 - TGTGCCAGTAGTATAGTGGCGGCGAACACTGAAGCTTTCTTT CASSIVAANTEAFF
few TRBJ1-5 TRBV2 TRBD1 TGTGCCAGCGAAAGGGGACAGGGGCCAGGGGGTCAGCCCCAGCATTTT CASERGQGPGGQPQHF
few TRBJ2-3 TRBV27 - TGTGCCAGCAGTTCTGCAGGGGAAGGGAATACGCAGTATTTT CASSSAGEGNTQYF
- TRBJ2-3 TRBV6-5 - TGTGCCAGCAGTTACTTTCAAACTAGCACAGATACGCAGTATTTT CASSYFQTSTDTQYF
- TRBJ1-5 TRBV18 TRBD1 TGTGCCAGCTCACCAAGACAGGGTGAAGAGCCCCAGCATTTT CASSPRQGEEPQHF